The 32 T cell receptor beta chains below come from one sample, sequenced in a study of blood T cell repertoires in COVID-19. Sequencing was performed with immunoSEQ multiplex PCR; in TCRdb, only in-frame clones are kept and a portion is missing. The sample contains approximately 300,000 clones, around 92% of which appear only once. Source material: PBMCs or T cells enriched from blood (not recorded which). These receptors all stem from a woman in her twenties or thirties who had recovered from COVID-19.

This clone was seen only a few times. The J gene is TRBJ1-6, the V gene TRBV6-6; D possibly corresponds to TRBD1 (6 bases). V was clipped by 4 bases and J by 10 bases, with 14 bases between them. The CDR3 totals 14 residues. Germline-derived CDR1 and CDR2 are MNHNY and SVGAGI (reference sequence). The CDR3 loop reads CASSSDRRVSPLHF. The CDR3 nucleotides read TGTGCCAGCAGTTCCGACAGGAGAGTCTCACCCCTCCACTTT.

This clone was found a few times. V gene TRBV6-5 combines with J gene TRBJ1-5; D call uncertain. Trimming took off 7 bases at V and 3 bases at J, with 16 bases between the two ends. CDR1 is MNHEY and CDR2 is SVGAGI in the germline V gene. There are 15 residues in the CDR3. CDR3 sequence (DNA): TGTGCCAGCACCCCCGGTGGAGGGTACAATCAGCCCCAGCATTTT. This sequence encodes CASTPGGGYNQPQHF.

The chain joins TRBV6-1 to TRBJ2-2; no clear D. V was pared by 3 bases and J by 4 bases, with 9 bases between. This CDR3 is 14 amino acids long. Looked up from germline, CDR1 is MNHNS and CDR2 is SASEGT. The CDR3 sequence: CASSEGLTTGELFF. In DNA, the CDR3 is TGTGCCAGCAGTGAGGGCCTTACCACCGGGGAGCTGTTTTTT.

The chain employs TRBV10-1 and TRBJ2-1, with D possibly being TRBD2 (6 bases). Germline-derived CDR1 and CDR2 are WNHNN and SYGVQD (reference sequence). The CDR3 consists of 15 residues. V was pared by 2 bases and J by 5 bases, with 13 bases between. CDR3 sequence (DNA): TGCGCCAGCAGTGAGCCCGGCGGGGTCCACAATGAGCAGTTCTTC. Amino acid sequence: CASSEPGGVHNEQFF.

The rearrangement uses TRBV7-8 and TRBJ2-1, with TRBD1 identical over 8 bases. There are 17 residues in the CDR3. V lost 10 bases, J lost 4 bases, and 18 bases stayed unmatched. Germline assignment: CDR1 SGHVS and CDR2 FQNEAQ. CDR3 sequence: CATKVGWAGGLYNEQFF. Here the CDR3 DNA reads TGTGCCACCAAAGTGGGATGGGCAGGGGGCTTATACAATGAGCAGTTCTTC.

This clone was recorded a few times. The chain is built from TRBV27 and TRBJ2-2; 14 bases map to TRBD2. This CDR3 is built from 16 residues. Looked up from germline, CDR1 is MNHEY and CDR2 is SMNVEV (reference sequence). V was clipped by 6 bases and J by 5 bases; unmatched bases: 5. In DNA form, the CDR3 reads TGTGCCAGCAGGGGACTAGCGGGAGAGTATACCGGGGAGCTGTTTTTT. This codes for CASRGLAGEYTGELFF.

This chain joins TRBV5-6 and TRBJ2-7, with D perhaps matching TRBD2 (5 bases). From germline, CDR1 is SGHDT and CDR2 YYEEEE. The CDR3 contains 13 residues. The V gene lost 1 base and the J gene lost 5 bases, with 10 bases spanning the gap. This chain's CDR3 is CASSLWESNEQYF. Written as DNA, the CDR3 is TGTGCCAGCAGCTTGTGGGAGTCCAACGAGCAGTACTTC.

V usage is TRBV28 and J usage is TRBJ2-7; 8 bases line up with TRBD1. This CDR3 is 19 amino acids long. V shed 2 bases and J 1 base; nucleotides not matched to a gene: 16. Germline CDR1 is MDHEN and CDR2 is SYDVKM. This chain's CDR3 is CASSLTSPSLQGGSYEQYF. CDR3 sequence (DNA): TGTGCCAGCAGTTTAACGTCCCCCTCCTTACAGGGGGGTTCCTACGAGCAGTACTTC.

This clone appeared once. This chain joins TRBV24-1 and TRBJ2-5, with 8 bases identical to TRBD1. The CDR3 is 14 amino acids. Trimming took 3 bases from V and 5 from J; bases not matched to a gene: 4. Germline V gene sequence: CDR1 KGHDR, CDR2 SFDVKD. The CDR3 nucleotides are TGTGCCACCAGTGATCCGACAGGGGACGAGACCCAGTACTTC. It yields the protein CATSDPTGDETQYF.

V usage is TRBV7-9 and J usage is TRBJ2-1; the match to TRBD2 covers 8 bases. CDR1 is SEHNR, CDR2 FQNEAQ, per germline (reference sequence). V lost 5 bases to trimming and J lost 0 bases; unmatched junction nucleotides: 9. This CDR3 spans 17 amino acids. CDR3 in amino acids: CASSGHPGLGSYNEQFF. As DNA, the CDR3 is TGTGCCAGCAGCGGCCACCCGGGACTAGGCTCCTACAATGAGCAGTTCTTC.

With respect to this clone: Additional DNA sequences in this sample encode the identical CDR3. The chain carries TRBV12-5 and TRBJ2-5; D is perhaps TRBD2 (5 bases). V gave up 5 bases and J gave up 5 bases, with 9 bases separating them. The germline CDR1 and CDR2 sequences are LGHNT and FRNRAP. This CDR3 spans 12 amino acids. The CDR3 is CASGPSGETQYF. DNA of the CDR3: TGTGCTAGTGGTCCCTCGGGGGAGACCCAGTACTTC. Variable domain in full (rest from reference TRBV12-5 and TRBJ2-5): DARVTQTPRHKVTEMGQEVTMRCQPILGHNTVFWYRQTMMQGLELLAYFRNRAPLDDSGMPKDRFSAEMPDATLATLKIQPSEPRDSAVYFCASGPSGETQYFGPGTRLLVL.

The chain links TRBV18 to TRBJ2-1; perhaps TRBD2 as D (7 bases). V dropped 5 bases and J dropped 4 bases, with 12 bases sitting between them. Looked up from germline, CDR1 is KGHSH and CDR2 is LQKENI. The CDR3 has 14 amino acids. The CDR3, as DNA: TGTGCCAGCTCAATCGGGGGGCCTTACAATGAGCAGTTCTTC. It codes for CASSIGGPYNEQFF.

This clone has just one count. V is TRBV15 and J is TRBJ2-3; 10 nucleotides match TRBD2. This CDR3 has 17 amino acids. Germline CDR1 and CDR2: LNHNV and YYDKDF (reference sequence). The V segment lost 0 bases and the J segment 4 bases; nucleotides outside the gene matches: 7. CDR3 residues: CATSRDFLAGVSDTQYF. The CDR3 region has the DNA TGTGCCACCAGCAGAGACTTTCTAGCGGGAGTGTCAGATACGCAGTATTTT. The entire variable domain, with the rest obtained from reference TRBV15 and TRBJ2-3, is as follows: DAMVIQNPRYQVTQFGKPVTLSCSQTLNHNVMYWYQQKSSQAPKLLFHYYDKDFNNEADTPDNFQSRRPNTSFCFLDIRSPGLGDTAMYLCATSRDFLAGVSDTQYFGPGTRLTVL.

The gene calls are TRBV7-3 and TRBJ2-1; the match to TRBD2 covers 10 bases. Germline-derived CDR1 and CDR2 are SGHTA and FQGTGA. The CDR3 length is 17 residues. V trimming: 2 bases; J trimming: 0 bases; junction bases outside the gene matches: 4. The CDR3 region has the DNA TGTGCCAGCAGCTTACTAGCGGGGGAAAGCTCCTACAATGAGCAGTTCTTC. This encodes CASSLLAGESSYNEQFF.

This clone was seen only once. V gene TRBV27 combines with J gene TRBJ2-1, with 8 bases fitting TRBD2. The V segment lost 4 bases and the J segment 5 bases; nucleotides outside the gene matches: 7. There are 15 residues in the CDR3. Germline V CDR1 and CDR2: MNHEY, SMNVEV (reference sequence). Here the CDR3 reads CASSSVFSGDNEQFF. The CDR3 DNA reads as TGTGCCAGCAGTTCAGTCTTTAGCGGGGACAATGAGCAGTTCTTC.

The genes are TRBV11-3 and TRBJ2-1, with a weak D call TRBD2 (6 bases). V lost 5 bases and J 3 bases, leaving 20 bases between the germline ends. In germline, CDR1 is SGHNT, CDR2 YENEEA. This CDR3 is 17 amino acids long. As DNA, the CDR3 is TGTGCCAGCAGCCTCTCCGGGACTGCGGGTCTCTACAATGAGCAGTTCTTC. This translates into CASSLSGTAGLYNEQFF.

The CDR3 sequence: CASSDLRGGTEAFF. CDR3 nucleotide sequence: TGTGCCAGCAGCGACCTTAGAGGGGGAACTGAAGCTTTCTTT. This chain links TRBV7-9 with TRBJ1-1, with D possibly TRBD1 on 6 matching bases. Trimming removed 5 bases from V and 5 bases from J, with 15 bases in between. The germline CDR1 and CDR2 sequences are SEHNR and FQNEAQ (reference sequence). The CDR3 contains 14 residues.

This clone has only one observation. V usage is TRBV5-4 and J usage is TRBJ2-7, with D unclear. The length of the CDR3 is 12 residues. Germline assignment: CDR1 SGHNT and CDR2 YYREEE (reference sequence). V lost 5 bases and J lost 3, with 9 bases in between. The CDR3 loop is CASSGPDYEQYF. In DNA, the CDR3 is TGTGCCAGCAGTGGGCCGGACTACGAGCAGTACTTC.

The V gene is TRBV2, the J gene TRBJ1-1; D gene uncertain. Between the trimmed V and J ends, which lost 8 bases and 4 bases, there was a span of 11 bases. Per germline, CDR1 SNHLY and CDR2 FYNNEI. The length of the CDR3 is 12 residues. The CDR3 loop is CASALRGTEAFF. CDR3 sequence (DNA): TGTGCCAGCGCCCTCCGGGGCACTGAAGCTTTCTTT.

CDR3 loop: CAWSGESRELYEQYF. The CDR3 DNA reads TGTGCCTGGAGTGGGGAGAGTCGGGAGCTGTACGAGCAGTACTTC. The J gene is TRBJ2-7, the V gene TRBV30; D perhaps matches TRBD2 (6 bases). V lost 1 base, J lost 4 bases, and 17 bases lay in between. The CDR3 covers 15 residues. The V gene's germline CDR1 is GTSNPN and CDR2 SVGIG (reference sequence).

The chain employs TRBV9 and TRBJ2-7; D might be TRBD1 (5 bases). This CDR3 has 15 amino acids. Trimming removed 0 bases from V and 0 bases from J, with 10 bases in between. CDR1 and CDR2 from the germline V gene are SGDLS and YYNGEE. CDR3 in amino acids: CASSVVDRPSYEQYF. The CDR3 DNA reads as TGTGCCAGCAGCGTAGTAGACAGACCCTCCTACGAGCAGTACTTC.

The chain couples TRBV6-6 to TRBJ2-7; possible D gene TRBD2, 7 bases. The V gene's germline CDR1 is MNHNY and CDR2 SVGAGI (reference sequence). Trimming cost V 5 bases and J 2 bases, with 34 bases left between them. The CDR3 consists of 21 residues. Written as DNA, the CDR3 is TGTGCCAGCAGTCGCACCCCCTTACATGGGGCGGGGGCGATCCCTACCTACGAGCAGTACTTC. This translates into CASSRTPLHGAGAIPTYEQYF.

This chain links TRBV7-2 with TRBJ1-3; D is perhaps TRBD1 (5 bases). The CDR3 sequence is 14 residues long. Germline V gives CDR1 SGHTA, CDR2 FQGNSA. The V end was cut by 7 bases, the J end by 4 bases, with 14 bases between. The CDR3 DNA reads TGTGCCAGCACCCAGCAGGGTGGGGGAAACACCATATATTTT. Its translation: CASTQQGGGNTIYF.

The sample holds a few counts of this clone. V is TRBV28 and J is TRBJ1-2, with D perhaps matching TRBD1 (5 bases). V was pared by 2 bases and J by 2 bases, with 6 bases between. CDR1 and CDR2 from the germline V gene are MDHEN and SYDVKM. The CDR3 spans 13 residues. The CDR3 DNA reads TGTGCCAGCAGTTTACCAGGGAACTATGGCTACACCTTC. It encodes CASSLPGNYGYTF.

The J gene is TRBJ1-2, the V gene TRBV6-2 or TRBV6-3; possible D gene TRBD1, 6 bases. This CDR3 has 15 residues. Germline-derived CDR1 and CDR2 are MNHEY and SVGEGT. V was shortened by 0 bases and J by 2 bases, with 10 bases between the two germline ends. CDR3: CASSYSRGSNYGYTF. The DNA for the CDR3 is TGTGCCAGCAGTTACTCAAGGGGGAGCAACTATGGCTACACCTTC.

The rearrangement uses TRBV2 and TRBJ1-5; unclear D gene. Trimming took 7 bases from V and 3 from J, leaving 13 bases between them. CDR1 and CDR2 (germline): SNHLY, FYNNEI. The CDR3 runs to 14 residues. This CDR3 reads CASIKPGSNQPQHF. In nucleotides, the CDR3 is TGTGCCAGCATCAAACCGGGGTCCAATCAGCCCCAGCATTTT.

This sequence joins TRBV11-2 and TRBJ2-1, with a tentative D call TRBD1 (6 bases). Germline V gene data show CDR1 as SGHAT and CDR2 as FQNNGV. Trimming cost V 3 bases and J 0 bases, with 15 bases left between them. The length of the CDR3 is 17 residues. CDR3 DNA sequence: TGTGCCAGCAGCTTGGGGGCAGGGGCAAGCTCCTACAATGAGCAGTTCTTC. It encodes CASSLGAGASSYNEQFF.

Of note for this clone: The sample has other DNA sequences that encode this CDR3 too. The chain recombines TRBV19 with TRBJ2-7; tentative D call: TRBD2 (5 bases). The germline V gene encodes CDR1 LNHDA and CDR2 SQIVND (reference sequence). V was clipped by 5 bases and J by 3 bases, with 11 bases between them. CDR3 length: 13 residues. CDR3 in DNA: TGTGCCAGTAGTCCGGACTCCAACTACGAGCAGTACTTC. This translates into CASSPDSNYEQYF.

This chain connects TRBV3-1 (or the pseudogene TRBV3-2) to TRBJ2-2; 9 bases are shared with TRBD2. Losses at the gene ends were 2 bases for V and 4 bases for J; bases not matched to a gene: 17. The CDR3 loop spans 20 amino acids. In germline, CDR1 is LGHDT, CDR2 YNNKEL (reference sequence). The DNA of the CDR3 is TGTGCCAGCAGCCAAAGGAATCCTAGCGGGAAGGCCCCCTCCACCGGGGAGCTGTTTTTT. It is translated as CASSQRNPSGKAPSTGELFF.

This chain joins TRBV4-2 and TRBJ1-2; a possible D gene is TRBD1 (5 bases). Germline V gene lookup returns CDR1 LGHNA and CDR2 YNFKEQ. Trimming took 3 bases from V and 6 from J, leaving 11 bases between them. The CDR3 runs 13 residues. The CDR3 bases are TGTGCCAGCAGCCAGCAGGGTCGCGATGGCTACACCTTC. Translated, it gives CASSQQGRDGYTF.

The chain couples TRBV19 to TRBJ2-2, with TRBD2 matching 9 bases. V dropped 5 bases and J dropped 5; count of bases not matched to a gene: 9. The CDR3 loop spans 16 amino acids. Per germline, CDR1 LNHDA and CDR2 SQIVND (reference sequence). CDR3 sequence reads: CASSGIAGGPTGELFF. The CDR3 DNA reads TGTGCCAGTAGTGGTATTGCGGGAGGGCCGACCGGGGAGCTGTTTTTT.

The chain employs TRBV6-5 and TRBJ1-4, with 12 bases that match TRBD1. The CDR3 is made up of 16 amino acids. The V and J ends lost 4 bases and 3 bases, in that order; junction bases with no gene match: 3. The V gene's germline CDR1 is MNHEY and CDR2 SVGAGI. The CDR3 spells CASSWDRGLANEKLFF. As DNA, the CDR3 is TGTGCCAGCAGTTGGGACAGGGGGCTTGCTAATGAAAAACTGTTTTTT.